This entry describes one T cell receptor (beta chain). This clonotype was picked up a small number of times. There is no known antigen for this receptor. No much larger clone is present one base from it, and per-base qualities are unavailable. This sample is part of a study of blood T cells in healthy people across ages (dated by TCRdb to between 2015 and 2017). In terms of the full investigation: Template switching captured roughly one uniquely barcoded TCR beta cDNA molecule per two T cells in model experiments. To track age-related changes in TCR beta repertoire diversity, the study relied on deep sequencing normalized with unique cDNA molecular identifiers. Donors were grouped into four age groups: young (average 16 years), middle-aged (39), aged (approximately 58) and long-lived (around 82). Two additional independent replicas of 1 million unique cDNA reads from the same blood draw were analyzed for two donors (one aged 18 to 30 and one aged 80 or older). To avoid experimental bias, donors of different ages were randomly spread across the sequencing lanes.

The donors were roughly 40 Caucasian individuals from Russia, aged roughly 6 to 100 years, who were systemically healthy. Each donor gave around 9.8 milliliters of peripheral blood, collected into EDTA-treated Vacutainer tubes. Ficoll-Paque density-gradient centrifugation was used to isolate PBMCs, with at least 6.5 million per sample. Trizol reagent was used to extract total RNA from PBMCs, with at least 5.5 micrograms per sample. Naive CD45RAhigh/CD27high T cell percentages were measured by flow cytometry on a PBMC aliquot from every donor. Summary of the overall study and its limitations: Because the CMV infection status of the donors was unknown, age-related changes in expanded clonotypes may potentially have been confounded. The long-lived group showed more naive CD4+ T cells, fewer expanded clones and increased TCR diversity than the aged group, suggesting age selection. Conclusive comparison of naive and antigen-experienced compartments was prevented by the profiling of bulk unsorted PBMCs. There was a strong correlation between observed TCR beta diversity and the percentage of naive T cells measured by flow cytometry. Observed TCR beta diversity per million T cells fell roughly linearly with age, and a significant reduction was already apparent by age roughly 40. Estimates of total diversity based on one million sequenced T cells were considered lower bounds and underestimates.

The CDR3 goes from the cysteine to the phenylalanine over 17 residues. CDR3 DNA only is kept here, 51 bases in frame from base 1. CDR1 and CDR2 are read off the germline V gene as SGHTA and FQGTGA. V is trimmed back by 2 bases and J by 7 bases, and the junction contains 12 bases that no gene match accounts for. The library was generated by 5' RACE. TCRdb shows the sequencer as Illumina HiSeq 2500. The second PCR ran for about 6 to 11 cycles and used a J-beta primer mix along with a sample-barcoded 5' primer. Each TCR beta cDNA molecule received a unique molecular identifier from a template-switch 5' adaptor carrying 12 random nucleotides. Each sample yielded at least 3 million CDR3-containing paired-end reads. The Mint cDNA synthesis kit, primed by a TRBC-specific oligonucleotide, was used to synthesize first-strand cDNA from all RNA. All cDNA was treated with uracil-DNA glycosylase and then went through a first 18-cycle PCR with the universal primers M1SS and BC2_uni_R. Per the authors' processing: Each sample was normalized by randomly selecting 1 million high-quality reads, each carrying a distinct molecular identifier. Reads sharing molecular identifiers were discarded rather than binned into consensus sequences. MiTCR, run with a Q25 quality threshold and the strictest error-elimination algorithm, handled CDR3 identification, clonotype clustering and error correction. A nonparametric unseen species model with Euler transformation was used to estimate lower-bound total TCR beta diversity. TCRdb's own reprocessing of the public reads used fastp at Q25 and MiXCR and kept productive beta chains. Every distinct CDR3 protein forms one entry, paired with its most common genes and DNA. The V and J calls and clone size come from TCRdb's table, not from the authors' own analysis. The sample table holds roughly 800,000 distinct CDR3 sequences, of which about 62% were seen once. Around 22% of the sample goes to the ten largest clones.

Sequencing used blood. This sequence was found in a man under 40 in good health. The rearrangement combines TRBV7-3 with TRBJ2-3; 10 central nucleotides agree with TRBD2. For the CDR3, the sequence is CASSLPLAGKERNTQYF. Here is the DNA: TGTGCCAGCAGCTTACCACTAGCGGGGAAGGAGCGCAATACGCAGTATTTT. Beyond the CDR3, the reference TRBV7-3 and TRBJ2-3 genes provide the residues; the full variable domain reads: GAGVSQTPSNKVTEKGKYVELRCDPISGHTALYWYRQSLGQGPEFLIYFQGTGAADDSGLPNDRFFAVRPEGSVSTLKIQRTERGDSAVYLCASSLPLAGKERNTQYFGPGTRLTVL.